This T cell receptor (beta chain) was found in a study of human T cells and chemical hapten exposure. Study-wide context: Upper inner arm skin measuring about 2 cm by about 2 cm received 2% DPC for sensitization.

Each CDR3 protein gets one entry after TCRdb re-called the RACE reads with MiXCR. The top ten clones hold around 2.2% of a sample with around 130,000 distinct CDR3 sequences, about 11% of them seen once. Time point denoted: patch test 3, about 24 weeks after DPC sensitization. Treatment given: therapeutic diphenylcyclopropenone sensitization with weekly scalp DPC. Ahead of each patch test application, blood was drawn. With regard to this clonotype: Its antigen is not known.

Looked up from germline, CDR1 is SEHNR and CDR2 is FQNEAQ (reference sequence). Deletions cut 4 bases from V and 6 bases from J, with 16 bases between. CDR3 size: 14 residues. The study's findings and limits: Controls formed significantly fewer large CDR3 similarity clusters than expanded TCRs did. Counts of expanded TCRs at PT1 were positively correlated with patch test score.

The chain uses TRBV7-9 and TRBJ2-7; D gene ambiguous. This sequence originates from a woman aged 45-59 years with alopecia areata. Some clones in this sample may be carry-over from other donors' samples. The material sequenced was whole blood, taken in connection with sensitization to the hapten diphenylcyclopropenone (DPC). CDR3 in DNA: TGTGCCAGCAGCTCGCTCCGCACTTGGCCCGAGCAGTACTTC. This encodes CASSSLRTWPEQYF. Variable domain in full (rest from reference TRBV7-9 and TRBJ2-7): DTGVSQNPRHKITKRGQNVTFRCDPISEHNRLYWYRQTLGQGPEFLTYFQNEAQLEKSRLLSDRFSAERPKGSFSTLEIQRTEQGDSAMYLCASSSLRTWPEQYFGPGTRLTVT.